Given below is one TCR beta chain in context. At one end the junction does not follow the germline gene, possibly because of a read error. CDR1 and CDR2 (germline): SQVTM, ANQGSEA. This CDR3 region has 13 residues. This specimen comes from a study of T cells after yellow fever vaccination. TCRdb analysed the 5' RACE reads with MiXCR anew, one entry per CDR3 protein. The sample shows approximately 550,000 distinct CDR3 sequences, approximately 13% of them seen only once. Source: PBMCs, taken on the day of the yellow fever booster vaccination. The rearrangement uses TRBV29-1 and TRBJ1-1, with D tentatively TRBD1 (6 bases). The receptor's source is a man aged 30 to 45 who received the YFV17D yellow fever vaccine. CDR3 residues: CSVAGTLKTEAFF. DNA of the CDR3: TGCAGCGTTGCGGGGACATTGAAAACTGAAGCTTTCTTT. Complete variable domain (other parts from reference TRBV29-1 and TRBJ1-1): SAVISQKPSRDICQRGTSLTIQCQVDSQVTMMFWYRQQPGQSLTLIATANQGSEATYESGFVIDKFPISRPNLTFSTLTVSNMSPEDSSIYLCSVAGTLKTEAFFGQGTRLTVV.